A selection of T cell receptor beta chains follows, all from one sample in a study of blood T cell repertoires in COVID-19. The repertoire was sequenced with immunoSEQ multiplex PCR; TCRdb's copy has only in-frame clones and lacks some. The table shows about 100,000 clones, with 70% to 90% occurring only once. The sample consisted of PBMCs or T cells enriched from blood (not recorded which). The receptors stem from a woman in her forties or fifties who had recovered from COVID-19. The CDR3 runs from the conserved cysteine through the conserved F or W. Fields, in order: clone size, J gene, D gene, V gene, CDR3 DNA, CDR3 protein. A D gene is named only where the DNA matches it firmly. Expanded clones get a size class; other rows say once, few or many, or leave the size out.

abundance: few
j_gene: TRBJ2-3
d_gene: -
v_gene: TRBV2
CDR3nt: TGTGCCAGCAGTGAGTCCGGGGGTACAGATACGCAGTATTTT
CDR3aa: CASSESGGTDTQYF

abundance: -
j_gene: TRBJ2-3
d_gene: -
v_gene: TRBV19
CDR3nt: TGTGCCAGTAGTATTCACCCGACAGGACCCGGGCTTACAGATACGCAGTATTTT
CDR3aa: CASSIHPTGPGLTDTQYF

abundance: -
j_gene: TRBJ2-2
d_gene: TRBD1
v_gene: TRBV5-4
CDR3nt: TGTGCCAGCAGCTTGGTCGCAGGGGGCGTCCCCGGGGAGCTGTTTTTT
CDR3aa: CASSLVAGGVPGELFF

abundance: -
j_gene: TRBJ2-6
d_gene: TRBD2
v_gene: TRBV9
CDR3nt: TGTGCCAGCAGCGTCGGGACTAGCGGGGGTCTGTCTGGGGCCAACGTCCTGACTTTC
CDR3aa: CASSVGTSGGLSGANVLTF

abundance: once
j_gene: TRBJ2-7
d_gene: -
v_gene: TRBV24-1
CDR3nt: TGTGCCACCAGTGATCCAAATCAGGCCACGGAGTACTTC
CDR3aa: CATSDPNQATEYF

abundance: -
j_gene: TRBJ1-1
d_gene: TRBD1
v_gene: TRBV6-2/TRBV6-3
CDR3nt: TGTGCCAGCAGTTTGGGACAGGGTAGCACTGAAGCTTTCTTT
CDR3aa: CASSLGQGSTEAFF

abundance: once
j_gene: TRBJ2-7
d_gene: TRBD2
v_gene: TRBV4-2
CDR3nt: TGTGCCAGCAGCCAAAGTGTACTAGCGGGAGGGGGTACCTACGAGCAGTACTTC
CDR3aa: CASSQSVLAGGGTYEQYF

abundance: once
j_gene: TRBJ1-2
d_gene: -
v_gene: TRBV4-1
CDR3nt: TGCGCCAGCAGCCAAGAACGTAGATCTAGCTATGGCTACACCTTC
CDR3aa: CASSQERRSSYGYTF

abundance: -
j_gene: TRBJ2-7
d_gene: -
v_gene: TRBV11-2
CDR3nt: TGTGCCAGCAGCCCTTGGGGCGGACCCCGAGGTGGCTACGAGCAGTACTTC
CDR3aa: CASSPWGGPRGGYEQYF

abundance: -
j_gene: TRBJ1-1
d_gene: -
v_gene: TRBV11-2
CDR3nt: TGTGCCAGCAGCTCCGGCGACAGACTAGTTGAAGCTTTCTTT
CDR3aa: CASSSGDRLVEAFF

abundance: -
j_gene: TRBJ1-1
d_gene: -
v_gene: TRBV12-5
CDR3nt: TGTGCTAGTGGACTTACAGTGAACACTGAAGCTTTCTTT
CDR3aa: CASGLTVNTEAFF

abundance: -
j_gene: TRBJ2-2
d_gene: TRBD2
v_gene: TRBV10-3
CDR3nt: TGTGCCATCACCGGGTTAGCGGGAGAAGGGGCCGGGGAGCTGTTTTTT
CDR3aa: CAITGLAGEGAGELFF

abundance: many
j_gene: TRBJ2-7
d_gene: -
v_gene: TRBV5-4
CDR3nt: TGTGCCAGCAGCGGAAGGGGAATAGGCAACGAGCAGTACTTC
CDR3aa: CASSGRGIGNEQYF

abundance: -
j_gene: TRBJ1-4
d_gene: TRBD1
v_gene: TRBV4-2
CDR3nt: TGTGCCAGCAGCCTTACGACAGGGGATAATGAAAAACTGTTTTTT
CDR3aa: CASSLTTGDNEKLFF

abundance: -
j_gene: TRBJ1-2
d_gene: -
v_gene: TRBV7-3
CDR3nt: TGTGCCAGCAGCCCGGAACGGGGGGGTCGGGGCTACACCTTC
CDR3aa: CASSPERGGRGYTF

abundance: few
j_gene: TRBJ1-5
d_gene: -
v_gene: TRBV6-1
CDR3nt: TGTGCCAGCAGTGAAACTATGGGAGTACCTCAGCCCCAGCATTTT
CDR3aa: CASSETMGVPQPQHF

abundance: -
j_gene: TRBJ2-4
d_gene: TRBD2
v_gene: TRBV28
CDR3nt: TGTGCCAGCAGTTCTGGGGGGGGGATTCGAGCCAAAAACATTCAGTACTTC
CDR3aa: CASSSGGGIRAKNIQYF

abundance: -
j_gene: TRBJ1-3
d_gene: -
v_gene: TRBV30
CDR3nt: TGTGCCTGGGTGAGACTACGGGGGGCTAGCGGAAACACCATATATTTT
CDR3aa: CAWVRLRGASGNTIYF

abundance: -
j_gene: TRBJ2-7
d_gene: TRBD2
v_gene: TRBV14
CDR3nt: TGTGCCAGCAGCCAAGTGGCTAGCGGGCTAACATTTTTCGACTACGAGCAGTACTTC
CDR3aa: CASSQVASGLTFFDYEQYF

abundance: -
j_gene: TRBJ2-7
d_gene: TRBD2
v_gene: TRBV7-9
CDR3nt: TGTGCCAGCAGTTACGGGACTAGCACTTCCTACGAGCAGTACTTC
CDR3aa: CASSYGTSTSYEQYF

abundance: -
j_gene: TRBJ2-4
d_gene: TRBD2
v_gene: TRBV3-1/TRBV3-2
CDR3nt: TGTGCCAGCAGCCCTCTAGCGGGAGCCAAAAACATTCAGTACTTC
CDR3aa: CASSPLAGAKNIQYF

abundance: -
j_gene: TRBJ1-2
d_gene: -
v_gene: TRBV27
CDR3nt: TGTGCCAGCAGTTTAGGGCCTGGGCCAGGTGGCTACACCTTC
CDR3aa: CASSLGPGPGGYTF

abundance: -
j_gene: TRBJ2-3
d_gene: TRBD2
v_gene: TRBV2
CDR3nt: TGTGCCAGCGGCCTAGCGGGAGTAACAGATACGCAGTATTTT
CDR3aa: CASGLAGVTDTQYF

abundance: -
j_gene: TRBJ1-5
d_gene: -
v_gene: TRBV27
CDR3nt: TGTGCCAGCAGTTTAGCAGGGTCTCAGCCCCAGCATTTT
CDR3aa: CASSLAGSQPQHF

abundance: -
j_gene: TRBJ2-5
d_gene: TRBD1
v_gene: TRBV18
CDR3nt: TGTGCCAGCTCACCACCGGGACAGCCACAAGAGACCCAGTACTTC
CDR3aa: CASSPPGQPQETQYF

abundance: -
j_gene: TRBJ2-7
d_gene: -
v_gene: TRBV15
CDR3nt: TGTGCCACCAGCAGAGGGACAGAGTACGAGCAGTACTTC
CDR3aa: CATSRGTEYEQYF

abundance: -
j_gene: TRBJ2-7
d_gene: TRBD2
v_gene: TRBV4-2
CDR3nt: TGTGCCAGCAGCCAAGTAAGGCGGGCGGGAGGCAACGAGCAGTACTTC
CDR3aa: CASSQVRRAGGNEQYF

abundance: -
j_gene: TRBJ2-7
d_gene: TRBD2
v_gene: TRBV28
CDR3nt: TGTGCCAGCAGATGGGAGCGGGGGACCTACGAGCAGTACTTC
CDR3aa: CASRWERGTYEQYF

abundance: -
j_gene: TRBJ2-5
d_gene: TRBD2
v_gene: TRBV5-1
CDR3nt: TGCGCCAGCAGTAAGACTAGCGGGGGGGCTGGGCAAGAGACCCAGTACTTC
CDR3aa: CASSKTSGGAGQETQYF

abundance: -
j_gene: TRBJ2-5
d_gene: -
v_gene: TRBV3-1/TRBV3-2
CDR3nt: TGTGCCAGCAGCCAAACCCGGGACTTTAGAGAGACCCAGTACTTC
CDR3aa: CASSQTRDFRETQYF

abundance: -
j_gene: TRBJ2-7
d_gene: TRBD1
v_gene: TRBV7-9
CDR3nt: TGTGCCAGCAGGGGACAGGGCACATACGAGCAGTACTTC
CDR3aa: CASRGQGTYEQYF

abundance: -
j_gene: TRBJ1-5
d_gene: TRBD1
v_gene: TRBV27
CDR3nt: TGTGCCAGCGGAAGGGCCGCCGGACAGGGGAAATATCAGCCCCAGCATTTT
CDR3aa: CASGRAAGQGKYQPQHF

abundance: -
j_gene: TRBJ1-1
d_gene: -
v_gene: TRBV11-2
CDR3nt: TGTGCCAGCAGGGGGAGAGTGAACACTGAAGCTTTCTTT
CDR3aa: CASRGRVNTEAFF

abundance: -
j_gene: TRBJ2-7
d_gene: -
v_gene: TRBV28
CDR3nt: TGTGCCAGCAGTTGGAGGGGGCGCGAGCAGTACTTC
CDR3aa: CASSWRGREQYF

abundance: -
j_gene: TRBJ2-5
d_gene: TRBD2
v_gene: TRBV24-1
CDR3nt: TGTGCCACCAGTGAACCTAGCGGGGGGTCGTGGGAGACCCAGTACTTC
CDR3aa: CATSEPSGGSWETQYF

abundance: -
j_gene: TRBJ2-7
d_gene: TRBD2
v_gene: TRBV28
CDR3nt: TGTGCCAGCAGTGAGGGACTAGCGTCTACCTACGAGCAGTACTTC
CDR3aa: CASSEGLASTYEQYF

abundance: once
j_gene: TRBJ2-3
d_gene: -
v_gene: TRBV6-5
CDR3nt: TGTGCCAGCAGCGACTGGACTCGCACAGATACGCAGTATTTT
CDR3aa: CASSDWTRTDTQYF

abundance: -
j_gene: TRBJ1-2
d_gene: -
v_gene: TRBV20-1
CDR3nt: TGCAGTGCCAGTTCCGGGGGTAACTATGGCTACACCTTC
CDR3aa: CSASSGGNYGYTF

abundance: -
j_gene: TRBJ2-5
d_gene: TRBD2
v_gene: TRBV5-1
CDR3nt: TGCGCCAGCAGCTTGTCTGGCGGGGGAGAGCAAGAGACCCAGTACTTC
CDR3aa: CASSLSGGGEQETQYF

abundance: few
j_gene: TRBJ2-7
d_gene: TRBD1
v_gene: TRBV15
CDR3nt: TGTGCCACCAGCAGAGGGGGATCGGGACAGGATGAGCAGTACTTC
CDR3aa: CATSRGGSGQDEQYF

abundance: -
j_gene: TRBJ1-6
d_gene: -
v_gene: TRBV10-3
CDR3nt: TGTGCCATCGCGGGCACGGGTAATTCACCCCTCCACTTT
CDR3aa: CAIAGTGNSPLHF

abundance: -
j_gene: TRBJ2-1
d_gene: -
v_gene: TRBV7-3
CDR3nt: TGTGCCAGCAGCCTCGTTCGGGCAGGGCGGAATGAGCAGTTCTTC
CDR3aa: CASSLVRAGRNEQFF

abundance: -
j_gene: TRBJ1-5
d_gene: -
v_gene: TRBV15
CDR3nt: TGTGCCACCAGCAGAGACAGGTTCAATCAGCCCCAGCATTTT
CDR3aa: CATSRDRFNQPQHF

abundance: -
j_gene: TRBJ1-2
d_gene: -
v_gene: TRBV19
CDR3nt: TGTGCCAGTAGTATTTCAGCGTTCTATGGCTACACCTTC
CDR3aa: CASSISAFYGYTF

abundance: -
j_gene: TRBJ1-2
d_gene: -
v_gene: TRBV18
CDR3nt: TGTGCCAGCTCACCACCTTCACCAGTAGAGGCTGGCTACACCTTC
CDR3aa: CASSPPSPVEAGYTF

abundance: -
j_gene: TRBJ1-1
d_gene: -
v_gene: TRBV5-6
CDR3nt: TGTGCCAGCAGCCGCTTCGCGGGAAACACTGAAGCTTTCTTT
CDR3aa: CASSRFAGNTEAFF

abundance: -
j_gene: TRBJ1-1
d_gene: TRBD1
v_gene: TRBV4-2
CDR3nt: TGTGCCAGCAGCCAAACCCTCGCCCGGGACAGGGGATCGGGCACTGAAGCTTTCTTT
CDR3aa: CASSQTLARDRGSGTEAFF

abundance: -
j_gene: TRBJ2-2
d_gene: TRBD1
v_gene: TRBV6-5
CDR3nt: TGTGCCAGCTTGCACGCAGGGGGCGGCGGGGAGCTGTTTTTT
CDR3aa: CASLHAGGGGELFF

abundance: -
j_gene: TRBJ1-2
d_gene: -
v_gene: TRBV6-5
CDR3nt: TGTGCCAGCAGTTACAGAACTCGCGATGGCTACACCTTC
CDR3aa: CASSYRTRDGYTF

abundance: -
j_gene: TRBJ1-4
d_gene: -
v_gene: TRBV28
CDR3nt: TGTGCCAGCAGTTTACGGGGTGCGGGGGAAAAACTGTTTTTT
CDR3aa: CASSLRGAGEKLFF

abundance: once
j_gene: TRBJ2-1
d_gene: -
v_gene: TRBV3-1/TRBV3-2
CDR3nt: TGTGCCAGCAGCCAAGCTCTAGCCACCCCAGACAATGAGCAGTTCTTC
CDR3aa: CASSQALATPDNEQFF

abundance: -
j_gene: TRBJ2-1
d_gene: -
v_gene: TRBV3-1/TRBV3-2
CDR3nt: TGTGCCAGCAGCCAACCCGGGTTAAGGAATGAGCAGTTCTTC
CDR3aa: CASSQPGLRNEQFF

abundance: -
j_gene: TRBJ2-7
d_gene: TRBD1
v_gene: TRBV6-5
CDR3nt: TGTGCCAGCATTTACAGGGGATACCCCTACGAGCAGTACTTC
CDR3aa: CASIYRGYPYEQYF

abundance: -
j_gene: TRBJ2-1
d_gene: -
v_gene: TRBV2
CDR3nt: TGTGCCAGCAGTGATTTGATAGCGGCGACGAGCTCCTACAATGAGCAGTTCTTC
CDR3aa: CASSDLIAATSSYNEQFF

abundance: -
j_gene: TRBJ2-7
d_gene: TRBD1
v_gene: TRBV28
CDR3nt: TGTGCCAGCAGTTTAGGGACAGGGTCCAACGAGCAGTACTTC
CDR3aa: CASSLGTGSNEQYF

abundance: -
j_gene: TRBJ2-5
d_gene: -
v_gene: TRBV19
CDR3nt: TGTGCCAGTAGTATACAGGGGGGTTACGAGACCCAGTACTTC
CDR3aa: CASSIQGGYETQYF